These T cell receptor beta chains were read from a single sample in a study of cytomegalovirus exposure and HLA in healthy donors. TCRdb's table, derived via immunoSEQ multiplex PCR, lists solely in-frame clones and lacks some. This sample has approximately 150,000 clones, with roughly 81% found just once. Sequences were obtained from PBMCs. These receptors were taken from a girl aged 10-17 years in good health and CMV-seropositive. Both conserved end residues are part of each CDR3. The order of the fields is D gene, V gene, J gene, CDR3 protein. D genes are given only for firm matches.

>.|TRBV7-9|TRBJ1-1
CASSFTGMDEAFF
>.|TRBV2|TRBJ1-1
CASSEWGGPNTKAFF
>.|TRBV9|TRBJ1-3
CASSAHPTKTDGSGNTIYF
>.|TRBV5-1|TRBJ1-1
CASSLGYGMNTEAFF
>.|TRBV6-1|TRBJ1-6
CARGSSPLHF
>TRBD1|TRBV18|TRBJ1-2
CASSPRYGQDYGYTF
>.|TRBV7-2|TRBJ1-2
CASSSRQTGNYGYTF
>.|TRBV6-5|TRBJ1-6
CASSYTEDNSPLHF
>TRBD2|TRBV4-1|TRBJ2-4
CASSSKTSGGAERTKNIQYF
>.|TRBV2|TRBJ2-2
CASSEARNTGELFF
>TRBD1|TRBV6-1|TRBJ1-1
CASSPDRGRDTEAFF
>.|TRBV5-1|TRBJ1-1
CASSFQGSAGTEAFF
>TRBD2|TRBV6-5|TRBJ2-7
CASRLAGGPDEQYF
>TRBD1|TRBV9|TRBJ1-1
CASSGDRGRNTEAFF
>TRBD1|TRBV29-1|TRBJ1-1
CSVEGRGTGGNTEAFF
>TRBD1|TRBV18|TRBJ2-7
CASSLRDREHYEQYF
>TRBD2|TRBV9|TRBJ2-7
CASSAGEGYEQYF
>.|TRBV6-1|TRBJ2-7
CASSQGISYEQYF
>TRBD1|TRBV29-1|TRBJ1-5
CSVGQGGQPQHF
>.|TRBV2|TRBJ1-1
CASRARGNRNTEAFF
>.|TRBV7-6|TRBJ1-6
CASSLGLRRFSPLHF
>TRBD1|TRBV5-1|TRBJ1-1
CASSRQGVVEAFF
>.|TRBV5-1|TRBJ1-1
CASSLSAGVNTEAFF
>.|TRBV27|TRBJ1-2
CASGPGFGYGYTF
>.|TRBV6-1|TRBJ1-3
CASSDQALSGNTIYF
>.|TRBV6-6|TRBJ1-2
CASSSGFGAQGYTF